This entry lists 5 T cell receptor beta chains sequenced from one sample in a study of T cells in pancreatic ductal adenocarcinoma. Clones were sequenced by immunoSEQ multiplex PCR, and TCRdb holds only the in-frame ones, with some missing. The sample shows around 10,000 clones, roughly 90% of them seen only once. No neoadjuvant therapy was given to the selected pancreatic ductal adenocarcinoma patients before their surgery. Sequences were obtained from PBMCs. These receptors all stem from a human donor with pancreatic ductal adenocarcinoma.

The V gene is TRBV7-9, the J gene TRBJ2-7; 7 bases are a match to TRBD1. CDR3 length equals 13 residues. Looked up from germline, CDR1 is SEHNR and CDR2 is FQNEAQ (reference sequence). The trim removed 5 bases at V and 4 bases at J, leaving 5 bases unmatched. For the CDR3, the DNA is TGTGCCAGCAGCCTACCGGGACAGTACGAGCAGTACTTC. Protein sequence: CASSLPGQYEQYF.

On this clone: Compared with germline, one end of the junction differs, possibly owing to a read error. The chain uses TRBV7-7 and TRBJ2-2, with 14 bases fitting TRBD2. The CDR3 extends over 15 amino acids. Germline CDR1 and CDR2: SSHAT and FNYEAQ (reference sequence). The DNA for the CDR3 is TGTGCTAGCAGTCGGACTAGCGGGAGGTCCGGGGAGCTGTTTTTT. Translating it yields CASSRTSGRSGELFF. The variable domain in full, with the rest retrieved from reference TRBV7-7 and TRBJ2-2, is GAGVSQSPRYKVTKRGQDVTLRCDPISSHATLYWYQQALGQGPEFLTYFNYEAQPDKSGLPSDRFSAERPEGSISTLTIQRTEQRDSAMYRCASSRTSGRSGELFFGEGSRLTVL.

This clone was recorded only once. The chain combines TRBV7-9 with TRBJ2-5, with TRBD2 as a possible D gene (5 bases). V shed 3 bases and J shed 9 bases, with 14 bases lying between them. Germline V CDR1 and CDR2: SEHNR, FQNEAQ (reference sequence). This CDR3 comprises 13 residues. The CDR3 loop is CASSFTGLEAQYF. Written as DNA, the CDR3 is TGTGCCAGCAGCTTCACGGGATTGGAGGCCCAGTACTTC.

V and J are TRBV5-1 and TRBJ2-4; 7 bases are a match to TRBD2. In germline, CDR1 is SGHRS, CDR2 YFSETQ. There are 14 residues in the CDR3. V gave up 4 bases and J gave up 6 bases; unmatched junction bases: 7. The CDR3 protein is CASSPGGGANIQYF. The CDR3 DNA reads as TGCGCCAGCAGCCCGGGGGGAGGGGCAAACATTCAGTACTTC. The variable domain in full, with the rest retrieved from reference TRBV5-1 and TRBJ2-4, is KAGVTQTPRYLIKTRGQQVTLSCSPISGHRSVSWYQQTPGQGLQFLFEYFSETQRNKGNFPGRFSGRQFSNSRSEMNVSTLELGDSALYLCASSPGGGANIQYFGAGTRLSVL.

The rearrangement joins TRBV14 to TRBJ2-1; 11 bases line up with TRBD1. Trimming took 5 bases from V and 7 from J; bases not matched to a gene: 10. Germline V CDR1 and CDR2: SGHDN, FVKESK. The CDR3 is 16 residues long. The CDR3 reads CASSVWTGGFQNEQFF. CDR3 coding DNA: TGTGCCAGCAGCGTCTGGACAGGGGGCTTTCAGAATGAGCAGTTCTTC. The full variable domain, completed using reference TRBV14 and TRBJ2-1, is EAGVTQFPSHSVIEKGQTVTLRCDPISGHDNLYWYRRVMGKEIKFLLHFVKESKQDESGMPNNRFLAERTGGTYSTLKVQPAELEDSGVYFCASSVWTGGFQNEQFFGPGTRLTVL.